These 6 T cell receptor beta chains share one sample of origin, sequenced in a study of response to subunit inactivated influenza vaccine. One entry per CDR3 protein, called by TCRdb with MiXCR from the RT-PCR reads. The sample comprises a few hundred thousand distinct CDR3 sequences, approximately 10% of which are singletons, and around 10% rests with the top ten. The sample was also reused in another study, on T cells expressing NK-cell markers. From that second work: Template switching by 5'RACE with UMIs generated the TCR beta cDNA.

This sample comprised PBMCs from blood, obtained on the day of vaccination. These receptor sequences come from a man aged 50-60 years who received an inactivated influenza vaccine.

This clonotype has ten or more counts. The chain couples TRBV7-6 to TRBJ2-1; 15 bases are a match to TRBD2. V lost 5 bases, J lost 4 bases, and 6 bases stayed unmatched. Germline assignment: CDR1 SGHVS and CDR2 FNYEAQ. The CDR3 contains 17 residues. The CDR3 loop is CASSPGTSGRLYNEQFF. CDR3 sequence (DNA): TGTGCCAGCAGCCCAGGGACTAGCGGGAGGTTGTACAATGAGCAGTTCTTC. Full variable domain (missing parts from reference TRBV7-6 and TRBJ2-1): GAGVSQSPRYKVTKRGQDVALRCDPISGHVSLYWYRQALGQGPEFLTYFNYEAQQDKSGLPNDRFSAERPEGSISTLTIQRTEQRDSAMYRCASSPGTSGRLYNEQFFGPGTRLTVL.

V usage is TRBV9 and J usage is TRBJ2-3; TRBD1 aligns across 9 bases. V gave up 3 bases and J gave up 4 bases; unmatched junction bases: 6. The germline V gene has CDR1 SGDLS and CDR2 YYNGEE. This CDR3 has 15 amino acids. Here the CDR3 reads CASSAGQGKADTQYF. For the CDR3, the DNA is TGTGCCAGCAGCGCTGGACAGGGGAAGGCAGATACGCAGTATTTT.

The chain is built from TRBV2 and TRBJ2-1; D not resolved. The germline gives CDR1 SNHLY, CDR2 FYNNEI. V was trimmed by 2 bases and J by 3 bases, leaving 5 bases between them. The CDR3 is made up of 13 amino acids. As DNA, the CDR3 is TGTGCCAGCAGTGAAATGAACTACAATGAGCAGTTCTTC. Its translation: CASSEMNYNEQFF. Drawing the rest from reference TRBV2 and TRBJ2-1, the complete variable domain is EPEVTQTPSHQVTQMGQEVILRCVPISNHLYFYWYRQILGQKVEFLVSFYNNEISEKSEIFDDQFSVERPDGSNFTLKIRSTKLEDSAMYFCASSEMNYNEQFFGPGTRLTVL.

This clonotype showed up just a few times. The CDR3 loop reads CSVESFYEQYF. The CDR3 DNA is TGCAGCGTTGAATCGTTCTACGAGCAGTACTTC. The chain carries TRBV29-1 and TRBJ2-7; D is unclear. V dropped 2 bases and J dropped 3 bases, with 5 bases sitting between them. The CDR3 is 11 amino acids. The germline V gene has CDR1 SQVTM and CDR2 ANQGSEA.

This chain uses TRBV15 with TRBJ2-1; 12 bases are shared with TRBD2. Germline V gene lookup returns CDR1 LNHNV and CDR2 YYDKDF (reference sequence). The V segment lost 0 bases and the J segment 9 bases; nucleotides outside the gene matches: 9. The CDR3 is 17 amino acids. CDR3 amino acids: CATSRETSGSGLGEQFF. DNA of the CDR3: TGTGCCACCAGCAGAGAGACTAGCGGGAGTGGCTTAGGTGAGCAGTTCTTC.

The chain links TRBV20-1 to TRBJ2-3, with TRBD2 identical over 8 bases. The CDR3 is 15 residues long. J was trimmed by 4 bases and V by 3 bases; bases with no gene match: 9. Germline V gives CDR1 DFQATT, CDR2 SNEGSKA (reference sequence). CDR3 amino acids: CSARFAGLVSDTQYF. CDR3 bases: TGCAGTGCTAGGTTTGCGGGACTAGTTTCAGATACGCAGTATTTT.